Given below is one T cell receptor (beta chain) in context. Its antigen is unknown. These data originate in a study of Graves' ophthalmopathy and Graves' hyperthyroidism. Study-wide points: The model's prediction of ophthalmopathy progression had 70.59% sensitivity and roughly 77% specificity.

Exclusion covered patients with other autoimmune diseases or uncontrolled infections (as well as pregnancy or lactation). The germline gives CDR1 SNHLY, CDR2 FYNNEI. The CDR3 consists of 12 residues. Between the trimmed V and J ends, which lost 5 bases and 3 bases, there was a span of 7 bases. Using RNA transcripts, the TCR beta CDR3 regions were amplified. HTBI primers primed a first-round RT-PCR, and a second-round multiplex PCR followed. TCRdb reprocessed the multiplex PCR reads via MiXCR and lists one record per CDR3 protein. Among 150,000 to 200,000 distinct CDR3 sequences listed, around 40% were seen once.

The gene calls are TRBV2 and TRBJ1-1, with D unclear. Input material: peripheral blood. The TCR originated in a man aged 30 to 39 with Graves' ophthalmopathy. CDR3 DNA: TGTGCCAGCAGTACAGAGGACACTGAAGCTTTCTTT. It specifies CASSTEDTEAFF.